This T cell receptor beta chain was identified in a study of blood T cell repertoires in COVID-19. Study overall: Sites in the United States, Italy and Spain provided acute and convalescent COVID-19 samples. PBMCs, B-cell-depleted T cells, or T cells were the source of the cDNA or gDNA that made up the material.

Per the authors' pipeline: Using reference gene primer amplification, nucleated cell counts were estimated. The method was immunoSEQ multiplex PCR; TCRdb's version includes in-frame clones alone and lacks a portion of them. V, J and clone size were drawn from that table, and D and trimming were deduced from the DNA. The sample yields about 35,000 clones, around 75% seen once. The CDR3 has 16 residues. Germline V gene sequence: CDR1 MNHEY, CDR2 SVGEGT. V gave up 0 bases and J gave up 7 bases; unmatched junction bases: 5. This chain joins TRBV6-2 or TRBV6-3 and TRBJ1-5, with 11 bases fitting TRBD1. This receptor was taken from an elderly man with active or convalescent COVID-19. The specimen sequenced was peripheral blood. CDR3 protein: CASSYSQGQGDQPQHF. The CDR3 nucleotides are TGTGCCAGCAGTTACTCGCAGGGACAGGGGGACCAGCCCCAGCATTTT.